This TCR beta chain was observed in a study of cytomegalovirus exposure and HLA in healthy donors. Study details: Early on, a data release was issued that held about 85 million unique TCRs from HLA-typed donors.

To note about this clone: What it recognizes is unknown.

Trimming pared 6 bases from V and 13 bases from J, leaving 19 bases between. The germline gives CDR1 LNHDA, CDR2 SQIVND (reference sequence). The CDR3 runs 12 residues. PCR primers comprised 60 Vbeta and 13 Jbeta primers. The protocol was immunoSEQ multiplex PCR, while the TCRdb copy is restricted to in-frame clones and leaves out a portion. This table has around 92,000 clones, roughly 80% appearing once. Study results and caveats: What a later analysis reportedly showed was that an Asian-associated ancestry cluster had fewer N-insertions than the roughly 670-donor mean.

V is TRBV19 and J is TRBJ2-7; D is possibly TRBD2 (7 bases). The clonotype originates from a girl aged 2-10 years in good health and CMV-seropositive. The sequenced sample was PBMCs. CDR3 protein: CASSPRGGDFYF. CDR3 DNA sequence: TGTGCCAGTAGCCCTCGAGGGGGGGATTTTTACTTC.